This TCR beta chain was obtained from a study of blood T cell repertoires in COVID-19. The data were produced by immunoSEQ multiplex PCR, yet TCRdb's version contains in-frame clones alone and is incomplete. The sample yields around 140,000 clones, approximately 88% seen once. Note on this clone: At one boundary the junction diverges from the germline segment, which might be a read error.

CDR3 length: 12 amino acids. CDR1 is SGHDN and CDR2 is FVKESK in the germline V gene. This receptor was identified in a man in his 70s with active COVID-19. The sample consisted of peripheral blood. V gene TRBV14 combines with J gene TRBJ2-7, with D tentatively TRBD1 (6 bases). The DNA of the CDR3 is TGTGCCAGCAGCCAAGTGAGAGACAGGCCGGACTTC. Protein sequence: CASSQVRDRPDF. The full variable domain, its missing parts supplied by reference TRBV14 and TRBJ2-7, is EAGVTQFPSHSVIEKGQTVTLRCDPISGHDNLYWYRRVMGKEIKFLLHFVKESKQDESGMPNNRFLAERTGGTYSTLKVQPAELEDSGVYFCASSQVRDRPDFGPGTRLTVT.